Following are 11 T cell receptor beta chains from one sample sequenced in a study of CD8+CD57+ T cells in acquired aplastic anemia. It was genomic DNA that served as the template for profiling TCR beta VDJ and CDR3. MiXCR, run by TCRdb on the reads, gives a single entry per CDR3 protein. The table records under 200,000 distinct CDR3 sequences, over 55% of them present only once. CD8+CD57+ cell expansion, shown by flow cytometry, had occurred in the patients selected for sequencing. Sequencing was performed on sorted CD4+, CD8+, or CD8+CD57+ T cells (not recorded which) from PBMCs. Source of these receptors: a human donor with aplastic anemia.

V gene TRBV5-5 combines with J gene TRBJ2-7; D is undetermined. With 0 bases removed from V and 2 bases from J, the gap between germline ends came to 9 bases. Germline values: CDR1 SGHKS, CDR2 YYEKEE (reference sequence). There are 14 residues in the CDR3. In DNA, the CDR3 is TGTGCCAGCAGCTTGGCCCAGGCCGCCTACGAGCAGTACTTC. Amino acids: CASSLAQAAYEQYF.

This clonotype was seen repeatedly, ten times or more. CDR3 nucleotides: TGTGCCAGCAGTTTTCTATCAGGGACAGATACGCAGTATTTT. Translated: CASSFLSGTDTQYF. V is TRBV28 and J is TRBJ2-3; tentatively, D is TRBD1 (5 bases). CDR1 and CDR2 from the germline V gene are MDHEN and SYDVKM. This CDR3 is built from 14 residues. Trimming shortened V by 3 bases and J by 3 bases, and 10 bases separated the two germline ends.

The chain couples TRBV20-1 to TRBJ1-1; tentative D call: TRBD1 (6 bases). The germline V gene has CDR1 DFQATT and CDR2 SNEGSKA (reference sequence). This CDR3 contains 15 residues. V gave up 5 bases and J gave up 0 bases, with 16 bases separating them. CDR3 protein: CSALTGGGMNTEAFF. CDR3 coding DNA: TGCAGTGCTCTTACCGGCGGGGGCATGAACACTGAAGCTTTCTTT.

This clonotype was picked up many times. V gene TRBV10-2 combines with J gene TRBJ2-3; 8 bases match TRBD2. Per the germline V gene, CDR1 is WSHSY and CDR2 is SAAADI. The CDR3 sequence is 17 residues long. Trimming cost V 8 bases and J 0 bases; bases outside gene matches: 13. The CDR3 protein is CASWFQAGGLSTDTQYF. The CDR3, as DNA: TGCGCCAGCTGGTTCCAGGCGGGGGGCCTGAGCACAGATACGCAGTATTTT.

The rearrangement uses TRBV10-2 and TRBJ1-5; D may be TRBD1 (5 bases). The CDR3 contains 11 residues. Trimming removed 8 bases from V and 5 bases from J, with 7 bases in between. Germline CDR1 and CDR2: WSHSY and SAAADI. The CDR3 sequence: CASGGDQPQHF. CDR3 sequence (DNA): TGCGCCAGCGGGGGGGATCAGCCCCAGCATTTT.

The chain uses TRBV24-1 and TRBJ1-1; D ambiguous. The CDR3 extends over 13 amino acids. Germline V gives CDR1 KGHDR, CDR2 SFDVKD. V lost 3 bases, J lost 9 bases, and 13 bases lay in between. The DNA for the CDR3 is TGTGCCACCAGTGATGAACTGGGGATGAAAGCTTTCTTT. Its protein product is CATSDELGMKAFF.

Points on this clonotype: At one of its ends the junction is not consistent with the germline gene, which may arise from a read error. The chain carries TRBV10-1 and TRBJ1-2, with D possibly TRBD1 on 5 matching bases. CDR3 length equals 15 residues. The germline gives CDR1 WNHNN, CDR2 SYGVQD (reference sequence). This CDR3 is CASSLSRGGLNGCTF. In nucleotides, the CDR3 is TGCGCCAGCAGTCTCTCGAGGGGAGGGCTAAATGGCTGCACCTTC.

The count of this clonotype is one. V usage is TRBV19 and J usage is TRBJ1-2; TRBD1 might be the D (6 bases). Trimming cost V 0 bases and J 8 bases, with 13 bases left between them. From germline, CDR1 is LNHDA and CDR2 SQIVND (reference sequence). This CDR3 has 14 amino acids. The CDR3 bases are TGTGCCAGTAGTATAGAGATCTGGGGGCGAGGCTACACCTTC. It codes for CASSIEIWGRGYTF.

This clonotype appeared many times. V is TRBV7-9 and J is TRBJ2-7; D gene unclear. The CDR3 sequence is 15 residues long. Germline CDR1 SEHNR, CDR2 FQNEAQ (reference sequence). V lost 1 base and J lost 0, with 10 bases in between. In DNA, the CDR3 is TGTGCCAGCAGCTTAGATCCTTCTAGCTCCTACGAGCAGTACTTC. It is translated as CASSLDPSSSYEQYF.

This chain connects TRBV9 to TRBJ2-7; a weak D match, TRBD1 (6 bases). Germline values: CDR1 SGDLS, CDR2 YYNGEE. Between the trimmed V and J ends, which lost 3 bases and 0 bases, there was a span of 10 bases. The CDR3 covers 14 residues. CDR3: CASSETGNSYEQYF. The CDR3, as DNA: TGTGCCAGCAGCGAAACAGGGAACTCCTACGAGCAGTACTTC.

The chain uses TRBV15 and TRBJ1-6; a possible D gene is TRBD1 (5 bases). Trimming took 0 bases from V and 12 from J, leaving 15 bases between them. This CDR3 spans 15 amino acids. In germline, CDR1 is LNHNV, CDR2 YYDKDF (reference sequence). The DNA for the CDR3 is TGTGCCACCAGCAGAGACCGGGGCCCAGGGTTACCCCTCCACTTT. Translated, it gives CATSRDRGPGLPLHF.